The entry below gives a single T cell receptor beta chain sequence along with its context. The data derive from a study of shared clonotypes between healthy human individuals. Clones were read by immunoSEQ multiplex PCR, and TCRdb kept only the in-frame ones, dropping some. The data hold around 600,000 clones, with roughly 97% observed a single time. This receptor was identified in a woman in her twenties or thirties in good health. The sequencing input was naive CD4+ T cells sorted from blood. Indicated subset: CD45RA+ positively selected.

The CDR3 reads CASSLRGQLTDTQYF. CDR3 coding DNA: TGTGCCAGCAGCTTGCGGGGACAGCTCACAGATACGCAGTATTTT. The gene calls are TRBV5-8 and TRBJ2-3; 7 bases agree with TRBD1. From germline, CDR1 is SGHTS and CDR2 YDEGEE. J lost 2 bases, V lost 1 base, and 4 bases had no gene match. The CDR3 extends over 15 amino acids.